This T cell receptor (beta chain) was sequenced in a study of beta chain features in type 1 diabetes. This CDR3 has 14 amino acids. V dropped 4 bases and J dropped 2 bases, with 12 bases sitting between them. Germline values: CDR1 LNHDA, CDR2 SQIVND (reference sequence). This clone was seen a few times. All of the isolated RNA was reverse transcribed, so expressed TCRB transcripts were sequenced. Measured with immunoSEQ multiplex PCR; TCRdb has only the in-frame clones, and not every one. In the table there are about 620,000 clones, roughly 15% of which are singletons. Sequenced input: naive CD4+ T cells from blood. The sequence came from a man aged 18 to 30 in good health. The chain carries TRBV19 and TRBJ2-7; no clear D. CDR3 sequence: CASSKAHGTYEQYF. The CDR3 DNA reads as TGTGCCAGTAGTAAAGCACATGGGACCTACGAGCAGTACTTC.